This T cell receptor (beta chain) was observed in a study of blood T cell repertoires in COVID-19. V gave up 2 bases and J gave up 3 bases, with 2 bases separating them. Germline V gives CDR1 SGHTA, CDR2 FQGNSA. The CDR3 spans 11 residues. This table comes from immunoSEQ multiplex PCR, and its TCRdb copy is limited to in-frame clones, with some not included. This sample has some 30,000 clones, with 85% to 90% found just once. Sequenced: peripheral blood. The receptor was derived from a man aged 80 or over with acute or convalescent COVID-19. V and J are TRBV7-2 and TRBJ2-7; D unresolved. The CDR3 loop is CASSLYYEQYF. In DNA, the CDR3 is TGTGCCAGCAGCTTATACTACGAGCAGTACTTC.